A selection of T cell receptor beta chains follows, all from one sample in a study of T cell repertoires in cytomegalovirus infection. TCRdb re-called the reads through MiXCR, storing one row per CDR3 protein. The table records about 320,000 distinct CDR3 sequences, around 9.5% of them present only once. Sequences were obtained from PBMCs. These receptor sequences come from a human donor in good health (CMV status not recorded). Some clones in this sample may be carry-over from other donors' samples. Both conserved end residues are trimmed from each CDR3. Fields, in order: J gene, V gene, CDR3 protein.

J gene: TRBJ2-5; V gene: TRBV20-1; CDR3 protein: SAGTGVETQY
J gene: TRBJ1-2; V gene: TRBV7-2; CDR3 protein: ASTFVGNYGYT
J gene: TRBJ2-1; V gene: TRBV28; CDR3 protein: ASIGLAYYNEQF
J gene: TRBJ1-2; V gene: TRBV7-2; CDR3 protein: ASSGRDQAYGYT
J gene: TRBJ1-1; V gene: TRBV6-1; CDR3 protein: AGSERPGPETF
J gene: TRBJ2-5; V gene: TRBV7-8; CDR3 protein: ASNRGGLETQY
J gene: TRBJ1-6; V gene: TRBV12-3/TRBV12-4; CDR3 protein: ARKGNSPLH
J gene: TRBJ1-5; V gene: TRBV20-1; CDR3 protein: SASRAGGQGGSQPQH
J gene: TRBJ2-3; V gene: TRBV7-7; CDR3 protein: ASSRGTGGMDTQY
J gene: TRBJ2-6; V gene: TRBV5-4; CDR3 protein: ASSTAPGQISGANVLT
J gene: TRBJ1-5; V gene: TRBV19; CDR3 protein: ANETGVSNQPQH
J gene: TRBJ2-1; V gene: TRBV12-3/TRBV12-4; CDR3 protein: ASRGLVYNEQF
J gene: TRBJ1-5; V gene: TRBV16; CDR3 protein: ASSQSRQGAEPQH
J gene: TRBJ2-7; V gene: TRBV20-1; CDR3 protein: SARDTNSYEQY
J gene: TRBJ1-5; V gene: TRBV25-1; CDR3 protein: ASSDPGLPQGPQH
J gene: TRBJ2-7; V gene: TRBV7-6; CDR3 protein: ASSRISGSYEQY
J gene: TRBJ2-6; V gene: TRBV6-5; CDR3 protein: ASSSLRSSGANVLT
J gene: TRBJ2-1; V gene: TRBV7-2; CDR3 protein: ASVRSGGVYNEQF
J gene: TRBJ2-1; V gene: TRBV4-2; CDR3 protein: ASSQGAGGLYNEQF
J gene: TRBJ2-5; V gene: TRBV29-1; CDR3 protein: SVAGQGGETQY
J gene: TRBJ1-2; V gene: TRBV6-2/TRBV6-3; CDR3 protein: ASSYSTGGRTSSYGYT
J gene: TRBJ1-4; V gene: TRBV6-5; CDR3 protein: ASSTDRGQGEKLF
J gene: TRBJ2-5; V gene: TRBV7-2; CDR3 protein: ASSFWGNPQETQY
J gene: TRBJ1-5; V gene: TRBV7-2; CDR3 protein: ASSQRDRGNQPQH
J gene: TRBJ2-2; V gene: TRBV6-1; CDR3 protein: ASSGLAGGIGELF
J gene: TRBJ2-4; V gene: TRBV27; CDR3 protein: ASSWGSSGKNIQY
J gene: TRBJ2-7; V gene: TRBV6-2/TRBV6-3; CDR3 protein: ASSSPTGTYEQY
J gene: TRBJ2-2; V gene: TRBV4-3; CDR3 protein: ASSQVGGSGELF